This TCR beta chain was captured in a study of T cell responses to AZD1222 COVID-19 vaccine. The V gene lost 0 bases and the J gene lost 3 bases, with 15 bases spanning the gap. CDR1 and CDR2 from the germline V gene are MNHEY and SVGEGT. The CDR3 totals 16 residues. Sequenced by immunoSEQ multiplex PCR; TCRdb stores in-frame clones only, minus some. The sample contains more than 100,000 clones, about 93% of which appear only once. The specimen comprised peripheral blood, sampled 28 days after the second AZD1222 dose. V is TRBV6-2 or TRBV6-3 and J is TRBJ2-7; D tentatively fits TRBD1 or TRBD2 (5 bases each). This TCR was recovered from an adult who received the AZD1222 COVID-19 vaccine. CDR3 protein: CASSYSIAGSGYEQYF. The CDR3 DNA sequence: TGTGCCAGCAGTTACTCGATTGCAGGGAGTGGCTACGAGCAGTACTTC.